This record covers a single TCR beta chain. The target antigen is unknown. Patients aged 2 to 39 years had fewer naive T cells. Primers: 52 TRBV forward and 13 TRBJ reverse. The method was immunoSEQ multiplex PCR; TCRdb's version includes in-frame clones alone and lacks a portion of them. Counted here are around 32,000 clones, 85% to 95% occurring once; the ten biggest clones make up around 1.5%. The record originates from a study of regulatory T cells. The CDR3 totals 14 residues. The V gene's germline CDR1 is LGHNA and CDR2 YSLEER. Deletions cut 5 bases from V and 1 base from J, with 10 bases between. Regarding the study as a whole: Hydrophobic residues at CDR3 positions 6 and 7 were enriched in conventional CD4+ T cells of CD3G-deficient patients. Regulatory T cells showed the strongest V-J pair restriction and V/J gene skewing among patient repertoires.

The TCR originated in a person aged 18 to 35 with CD3G deficiency. The genes are TRBV4-3 and TRBJ2-3; D tentatively reads TRBD1 or TRBD2 (5 bases each). Sequencing was done on a sample of conventional CD4+ T cells sorted from blood. CDR3 region: CASSGLTGTDTQYF. The CDR3 nucleotides are TGCGCCAGCAGCGGACTGACAGGCACAGATACGCAGTATTTT.